Following are 12 T cell receptor beta chains from one sample sequenced in a study of beta chain features in type 1 diabetes. General study results and limits: A moderate, significant TCRB CDR3 shortening appeared in type 1 diabetes across four CD4+ subsets.

These receptors have no identified antigens. Expressed TCRB transcripts were sequenced, since all the RNA that had been isolated was reverse transcribed. The table came from immunoSEQ multiplex PCR; TCRdb's copy has only in-frame clones and leaves some out. Altogether about 660,000 clones are present, roughly 13% being singletons, with the ten largest covering less than 0.04%. Sequenced input: naive CD4+ T cells from blood. These receptors all stem from a man aged 18-30 years with type 1 diabetes.

This clone came up a few times. The gene calls are TRBV5-1 and TRBJ2-5; D possibly corresponds to TRBD1 (6 bases). V was shortened by 0 bases and J by 9 bases, with 15 bases between the two germline ends. The V gene's germline CDR1 is SGHRS and CDR2 YFSETQ. CDR3 size: 14 residues. The CDR3 nucleotides are TGCGCCAGCAGCTTGGTACAGGGCACCTCAGCCCAGTACTTC. It yields the protein CASSLVQGTSAQYF. Together with reference TRBV5-1 and TRBJ2-5, the CDR3 gives the full variable domain: KAGVTQTPRYLIKTRGQQVTLSCSPISGHRSVSWYQQTPGQGLQFLFEYFSETQRNKGNFPGRFSGRQFSNSRSEMNVSTLELGDSALYLCASSLVQGTSAQYFGPGTRLLVL.

This chain joins TRBV5-4 and TRBJ1-2; maybe TRBD1 (6 bases). Between the trimmed V and J ends, which lost 4 bases and 4 bases, there was a span of 14 bases. Germline CDR1 SGHNT, CDR2 YYREEE (reference sequence). This CDR3 is 14 amino acids long. Here the CDR3 reads CASSVSGTLYGYTF. In DNA form, the CDR3 reads TGTGCCAGCAGCGTATCCGGGACACTCTATGGCTACACCTTC.

This clone showed up just a few times. V and J are TRBV7-9 and TRBJ2-1, with 11 bases fitting TRBD2. Germline V lookup: CDR1 SEHNR, CDR2 FQNEAQ (reference sequence). The CDR3 has 15 residues. Trimming cost V 8 bases and J 9 bases; bases outside gene matches: 12. DNA of the CDR3: TGTGCCAGCCAGCGGGGACTAGCGGAATCTGGTGAGCAGTTCTTC. Its translation: CASQRGLAESGEQFF.

This clone showed up just a few times. Other DNA sequences within the sample encode an identical CDR3. The genes are TRBV18 and TRBJ1-5; perhaps TRBD1 as D (6 bases). Germline CDR1 and CDR2: KGHSH and LQKENI. The CDR3 sequence is 12 residues long. Trimming stripped 6 bases from V and 5 bases from J, with 8 bases between. The CDR3 DNA follows: TGTGCCAGCTCGGGGGGCGATCAGCCCCAGCATTTT. Its protein is CASSGGDQPQHF.

The V and J genes are TRBV30 and TRBJ1-1; TRBD1 is a possible D gene (6 bases). Trimming removed 2 bases from V and 7 bases from J, with 11 bases in between. The germline V gene has CDR1 GTSNPN and CDR2 SVGIG (reference sequence). The CDR3 sequence is 12 residues long. The CDR3 DNA follows: TGTGCCTGGAGTAAACAGGGAGTTGAAGCTTTCTTT. It translates to CAWSKQGVEAFF.

This chain connects TRBV7-2 to TRBJ1-4; TRBD1 might be the D (5 bases). The germline gives CDR1 SGHTA, CDR2 FQGNSA. The CDR3 contains 15 residues. V lost 3 bases to trimming and J lost 0 bases, with 8 bases between them. CDR3 sequence: CASSFTGPTNEKLFF. The CDR3 bases are TGTGCCAGCAGCTTCACAGGTCCAACTAATGAAAAACTGTTTTTT.

The chain employs TRBV30 and TRBJ2-7, with D possibly TRBD1 on 6 matching bases. The CDR3 runs to 14 residues. The germline V gene encodes CDR1 GTSNPN and CDR2 SVGIG (reference sequence). V was pared by 2 bases and J by 0 bases, with 11 bases between. CDR3 amino acids: CAWSSTGFSYEQYF. The DNA for the CDR3 is TGTGCCTGGAGTTCGACAGGCTTCTCCTACGAGCAGTACTTC.

The chain is built from TRBV28 and TRBJ2-7, with 12 positions matching TRBD1. The CDR3 runs to 14 residues. Germline CDR1 is MDHEN and CDR2 is SYDVKM. Trimming cost V 6 bases and J 7 bases; bases outside gene matches: 7. CDR3 DNA sequence: TGTGCCAGCAGAGTCGGGACAGGGGGCCTGGAGCAGTACTTC. It yields the protein CASRVGTGGLEQYF.

This clone was observed a few times. The J gene is TRBJ2-3, the V gene TRBV2, with TRBD2 matching over 8 bases. CDR1 SNHLY and CDR2 FYNNEI come from the germline V gene. V lost 4 bases to trimming and J lost 5 bases; unmatched junction nucleotides: 8. There are 15 residues in the CDR3. The CDR3 region is CASSGPGGPQDTQYF. CDR3 bases: TGTGCCAGCAGTGGGCCGGGAGGGCCGCAAGATACGCAGTATTTT.

This clone was picked up a small number of times. The rearrangement uses TRBV29-1 and TRBJ2-1; TRBD2 matches at 11 bases. Trimming removed 6 bases from V and 6 bases from J; junction bases left unmatched: 16. The CDR3 has 17 amino acids. Germline V gives CDR1 SQVTM, CDR2 ANQGSEA. The CDR3 nucleotides read TGCAGCGTCTTCCGGGATCTTAGCGGGGGGGCTCTCAATGAGCAGTTCTTC. This sequence encodes CSVFRDLSGGALNEQFF.

In its sample, this clone was seen a few times. The chain employs TRBV6-1 and TRBJ1-1, with D hard to call. Germline V gene lookup returns CDR1 MNHNS and CDR2 SASEGT. The V and J ends lost 2 bases and 1 base respectively, with 11 bases between them. The CDR3 spans 15 residues. The CDR3, as DNA: TGTGCCAGCAGTGAAATAGGTCTGACGAACACTGAAGCTTTCTTT. Amino acid sequence: CASSEIGLTNTEAFF.

The DNA of the CDR3 is TGTGCCAGCAGCCTCCGGTACGGCGGGGAGCTGTTTTTT. Protein sequence: CASSLRYGGELFF. V and J are TRBV11-3 and TRBJ2-2, with no clear D. The CDR3 consists of 13 residues. Between the trimmed V and J ends, which lost 5 bases and 7 bases, there was a span of 11 bases. Germline CDR1 is SGHNT and CDR2 is YENEEA.